This T cell receptor (beta chain) was found in a study of technical replicates of blood from four donors. The CDR3 runs to 16 residues. The V end lost 1 base, the J end lost 0 bases, and 12 bases lay between the germline ends. Germline V gene lookup returns CDR1 KGHSH and CDR2 LQKENI. TCRdb's table, derived via immunoSEQ multiplex PCR, lists solely in-frame clones and lacks some. The sample lists tens of thousands of clones, around 84% occurring once. The rearrangement links TRBV18 to TRBJ1-1; D is undetermined. This clonotype was obtained from a human donor in good health. Some clones in this sample may be carry-over from other donors' samples. The specimen sequenced was PBMCs. The CDR3 reads CASSPRVGGMNTEAFF. CDR3 bases: TGTGCCAGCTCACCACGGGTAGGAGGGATGAACACTGAAGCTTTCTTT. The complete variable domain, with remaining parts taken from reference TRBV18 and TRBJ1-1, reads NAGVMQNPRHLVRRRGQEARLRCSPMKGHSHVYWYRQLPEEGLKFMVYLQKENIIDESGMPKERFSAEFPKEGPSILRIQQVVRGDSAAYFCASSPRVGGMNTEAFFGQGTRLTVV.